This T cell receptor (beta chain) was documented in a study of blood T cell repertoires in COVID-19. Germline assignment: CDR1 SGDLS and CDR2 YYNGEE. V was pared by 4 bases and J by 7 bases, with 11 bases of the junction left unmatched. This CDR3 spans 15 amino acids. As handled by the study authors: Estimation of nucleated cell counts relied on the amplification of reference gene primers. Clones were sequenced by immunoSEQ multiplex PCR, and TCRdb holds only the in-frame ones, with some missing. D and trimming were read from the DNA, whereas the V and J calls and clone size are those reported in that table. The repertoire holds 200,000 to 250,000 clones, with approximately 75% as singletons.

V is TRBV9 and J is TRBJ1-2; 9 bases are a match to TRBD1. The sequence derives from a man aged 35-49 years who had recovered from COVID-19. The sample consisted of PBMCs or T cells enriched from blood (not recorded which). CDR3 sequence: CASSLMGQGSGGYTF. The CDR3 coding sequence is TGTGCCAGCAGCCTAATGGGACAGGGATCCGGTGGCTACACCTTC.